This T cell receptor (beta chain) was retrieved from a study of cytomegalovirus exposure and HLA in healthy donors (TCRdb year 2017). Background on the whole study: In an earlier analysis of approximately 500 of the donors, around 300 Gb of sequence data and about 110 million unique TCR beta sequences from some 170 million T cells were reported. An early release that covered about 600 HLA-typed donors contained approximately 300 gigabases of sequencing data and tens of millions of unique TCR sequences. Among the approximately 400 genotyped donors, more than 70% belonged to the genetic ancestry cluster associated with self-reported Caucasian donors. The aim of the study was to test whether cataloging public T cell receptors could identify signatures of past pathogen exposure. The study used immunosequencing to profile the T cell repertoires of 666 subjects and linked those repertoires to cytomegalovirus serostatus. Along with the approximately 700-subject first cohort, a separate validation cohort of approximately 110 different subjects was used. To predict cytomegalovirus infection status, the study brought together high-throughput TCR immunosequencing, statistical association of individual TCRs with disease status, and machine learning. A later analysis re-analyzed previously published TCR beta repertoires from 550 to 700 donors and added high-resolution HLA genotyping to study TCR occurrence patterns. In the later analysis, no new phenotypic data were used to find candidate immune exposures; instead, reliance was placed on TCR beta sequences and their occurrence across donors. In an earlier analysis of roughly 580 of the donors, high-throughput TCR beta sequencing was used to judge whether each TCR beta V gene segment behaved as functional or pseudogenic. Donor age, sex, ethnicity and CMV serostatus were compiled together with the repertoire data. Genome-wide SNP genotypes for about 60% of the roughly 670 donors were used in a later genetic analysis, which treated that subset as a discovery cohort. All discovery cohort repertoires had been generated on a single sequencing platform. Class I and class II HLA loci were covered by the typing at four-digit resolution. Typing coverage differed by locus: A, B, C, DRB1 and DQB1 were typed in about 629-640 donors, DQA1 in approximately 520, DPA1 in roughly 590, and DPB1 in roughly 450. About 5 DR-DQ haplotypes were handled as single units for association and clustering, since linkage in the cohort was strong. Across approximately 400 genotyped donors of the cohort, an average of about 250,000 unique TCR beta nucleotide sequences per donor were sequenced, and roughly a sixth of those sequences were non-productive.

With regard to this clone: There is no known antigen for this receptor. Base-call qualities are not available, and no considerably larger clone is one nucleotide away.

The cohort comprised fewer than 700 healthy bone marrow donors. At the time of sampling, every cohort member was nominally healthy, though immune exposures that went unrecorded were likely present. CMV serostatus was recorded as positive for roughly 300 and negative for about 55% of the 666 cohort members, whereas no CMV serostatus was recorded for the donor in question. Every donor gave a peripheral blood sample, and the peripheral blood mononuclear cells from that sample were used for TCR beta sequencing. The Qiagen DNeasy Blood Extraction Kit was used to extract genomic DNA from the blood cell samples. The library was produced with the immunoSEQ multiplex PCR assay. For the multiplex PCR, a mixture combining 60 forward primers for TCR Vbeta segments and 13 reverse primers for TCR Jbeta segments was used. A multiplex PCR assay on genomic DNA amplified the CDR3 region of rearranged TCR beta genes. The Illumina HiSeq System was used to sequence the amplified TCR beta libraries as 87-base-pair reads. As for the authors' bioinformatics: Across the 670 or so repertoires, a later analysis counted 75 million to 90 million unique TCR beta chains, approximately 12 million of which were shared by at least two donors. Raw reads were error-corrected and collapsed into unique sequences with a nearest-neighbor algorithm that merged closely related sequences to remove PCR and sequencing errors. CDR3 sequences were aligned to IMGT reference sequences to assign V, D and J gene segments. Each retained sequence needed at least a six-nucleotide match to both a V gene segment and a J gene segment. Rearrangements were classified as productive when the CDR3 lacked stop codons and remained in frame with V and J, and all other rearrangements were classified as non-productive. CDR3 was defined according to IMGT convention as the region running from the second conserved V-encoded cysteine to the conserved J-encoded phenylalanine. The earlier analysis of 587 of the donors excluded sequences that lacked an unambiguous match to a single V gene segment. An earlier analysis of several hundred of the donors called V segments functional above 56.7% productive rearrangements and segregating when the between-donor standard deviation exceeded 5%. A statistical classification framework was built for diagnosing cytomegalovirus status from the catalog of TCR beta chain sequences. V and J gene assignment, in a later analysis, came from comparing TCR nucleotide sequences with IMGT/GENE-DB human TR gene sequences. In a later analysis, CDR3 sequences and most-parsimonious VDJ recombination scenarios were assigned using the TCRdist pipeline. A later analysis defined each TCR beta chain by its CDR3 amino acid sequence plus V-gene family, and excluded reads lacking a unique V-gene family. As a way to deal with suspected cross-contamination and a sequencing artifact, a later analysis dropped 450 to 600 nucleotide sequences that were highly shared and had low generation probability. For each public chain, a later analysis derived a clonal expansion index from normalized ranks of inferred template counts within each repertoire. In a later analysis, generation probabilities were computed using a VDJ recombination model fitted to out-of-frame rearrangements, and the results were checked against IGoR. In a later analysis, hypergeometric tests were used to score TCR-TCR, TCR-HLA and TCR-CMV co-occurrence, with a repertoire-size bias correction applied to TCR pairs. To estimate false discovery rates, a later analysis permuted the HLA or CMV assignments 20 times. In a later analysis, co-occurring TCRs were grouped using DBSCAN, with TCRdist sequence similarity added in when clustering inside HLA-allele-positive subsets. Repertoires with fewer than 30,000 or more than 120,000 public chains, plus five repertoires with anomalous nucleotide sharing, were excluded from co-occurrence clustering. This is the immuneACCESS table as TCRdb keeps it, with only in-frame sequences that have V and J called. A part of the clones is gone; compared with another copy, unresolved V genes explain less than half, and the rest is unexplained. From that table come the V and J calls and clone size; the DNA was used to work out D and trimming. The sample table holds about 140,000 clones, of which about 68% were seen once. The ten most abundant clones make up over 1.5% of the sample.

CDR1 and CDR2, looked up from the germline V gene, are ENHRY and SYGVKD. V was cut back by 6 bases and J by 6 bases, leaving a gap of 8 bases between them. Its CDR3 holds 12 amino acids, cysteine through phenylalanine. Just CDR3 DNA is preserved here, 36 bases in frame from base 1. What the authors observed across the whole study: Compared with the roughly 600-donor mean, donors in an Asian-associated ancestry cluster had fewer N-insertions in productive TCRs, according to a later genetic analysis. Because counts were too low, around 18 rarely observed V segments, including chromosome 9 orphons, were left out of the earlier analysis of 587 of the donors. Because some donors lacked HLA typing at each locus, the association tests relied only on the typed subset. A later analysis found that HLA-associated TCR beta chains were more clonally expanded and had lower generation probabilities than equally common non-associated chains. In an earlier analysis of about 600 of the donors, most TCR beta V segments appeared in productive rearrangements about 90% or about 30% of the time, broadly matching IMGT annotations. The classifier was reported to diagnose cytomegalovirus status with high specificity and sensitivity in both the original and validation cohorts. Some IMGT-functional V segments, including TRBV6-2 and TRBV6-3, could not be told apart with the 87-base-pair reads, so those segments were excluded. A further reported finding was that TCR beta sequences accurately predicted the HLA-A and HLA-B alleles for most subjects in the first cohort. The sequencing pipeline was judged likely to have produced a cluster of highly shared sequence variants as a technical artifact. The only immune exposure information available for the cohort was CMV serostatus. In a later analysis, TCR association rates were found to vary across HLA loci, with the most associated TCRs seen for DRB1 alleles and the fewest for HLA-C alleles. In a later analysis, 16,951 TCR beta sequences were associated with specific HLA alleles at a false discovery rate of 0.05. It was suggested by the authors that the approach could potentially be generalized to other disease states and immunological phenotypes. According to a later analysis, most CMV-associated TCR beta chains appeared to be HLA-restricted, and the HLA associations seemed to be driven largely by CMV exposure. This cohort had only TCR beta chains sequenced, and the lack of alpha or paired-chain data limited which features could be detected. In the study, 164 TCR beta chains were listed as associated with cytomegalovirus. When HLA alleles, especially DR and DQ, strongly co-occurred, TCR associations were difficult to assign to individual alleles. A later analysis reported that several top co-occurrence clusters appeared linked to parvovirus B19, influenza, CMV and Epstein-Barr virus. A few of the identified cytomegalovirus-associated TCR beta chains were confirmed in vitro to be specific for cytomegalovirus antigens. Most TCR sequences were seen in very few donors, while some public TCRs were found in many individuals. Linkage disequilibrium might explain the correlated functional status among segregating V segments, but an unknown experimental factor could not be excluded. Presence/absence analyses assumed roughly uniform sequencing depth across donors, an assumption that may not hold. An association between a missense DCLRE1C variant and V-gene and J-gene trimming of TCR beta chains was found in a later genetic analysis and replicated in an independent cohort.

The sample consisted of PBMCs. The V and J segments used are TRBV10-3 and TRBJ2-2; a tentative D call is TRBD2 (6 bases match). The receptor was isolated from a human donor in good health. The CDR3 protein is CAIREGAGELFF. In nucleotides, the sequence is TGTGCCATCAGGGAGGGAGCCGGGGAGCTGTTTTTT.